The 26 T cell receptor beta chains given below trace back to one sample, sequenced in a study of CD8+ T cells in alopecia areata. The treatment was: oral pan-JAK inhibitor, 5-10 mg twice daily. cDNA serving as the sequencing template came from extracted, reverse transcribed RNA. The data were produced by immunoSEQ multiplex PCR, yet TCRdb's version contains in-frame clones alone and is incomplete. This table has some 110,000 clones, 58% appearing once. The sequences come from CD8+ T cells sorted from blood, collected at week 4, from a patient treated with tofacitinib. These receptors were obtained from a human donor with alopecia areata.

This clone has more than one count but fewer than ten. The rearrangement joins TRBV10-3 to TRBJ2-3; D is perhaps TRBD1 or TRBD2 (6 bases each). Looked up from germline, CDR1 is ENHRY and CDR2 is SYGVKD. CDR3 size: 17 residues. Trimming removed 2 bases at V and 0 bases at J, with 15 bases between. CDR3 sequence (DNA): TGTGCCATCAGTGAGGACGTCGGGGGCGCAAGCACAGATACGCAGTATTTT. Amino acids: CAISEDVGGASTDTQYF.

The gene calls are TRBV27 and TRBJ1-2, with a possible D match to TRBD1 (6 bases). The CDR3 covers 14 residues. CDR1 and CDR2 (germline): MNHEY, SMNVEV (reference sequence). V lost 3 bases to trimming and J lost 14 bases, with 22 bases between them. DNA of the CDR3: TGTGCCAGCAGTTTCCTCCCCGTACAGGGTCCGGGTACCTTC. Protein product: CASSFLPVQGPGTF.

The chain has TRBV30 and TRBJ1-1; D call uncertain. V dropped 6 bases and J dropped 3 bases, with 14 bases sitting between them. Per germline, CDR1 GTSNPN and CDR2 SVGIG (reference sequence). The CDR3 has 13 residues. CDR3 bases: TGTGCCTGTGAAGGACTGATTCACACTGAAGCTTTCTTT. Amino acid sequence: CACEGLIHTEAFF. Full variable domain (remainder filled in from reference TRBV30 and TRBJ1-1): SQTIHQWPATLVQPVGSPLSLECTVEGTSNPNLYWYRQAAGRGLQLLFYSVGIGQISSEVPQNLSASRPQDRQFILSSKKLLLSDSGFYLCACEGLIHTEAFFGQGTRLTVV.

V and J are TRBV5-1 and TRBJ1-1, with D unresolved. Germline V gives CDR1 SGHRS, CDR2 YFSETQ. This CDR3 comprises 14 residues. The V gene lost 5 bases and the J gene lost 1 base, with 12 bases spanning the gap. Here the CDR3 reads CASSGSWRNTEAFF. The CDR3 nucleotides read TGCGCCAGCAGTGGGTCCTGGAGGAACACTGAAGCTTTCTTT.

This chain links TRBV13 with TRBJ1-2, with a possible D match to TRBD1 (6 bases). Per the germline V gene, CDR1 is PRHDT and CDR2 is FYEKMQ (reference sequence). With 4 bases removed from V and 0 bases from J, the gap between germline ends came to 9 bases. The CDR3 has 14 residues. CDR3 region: CASSWTETNYGYTF. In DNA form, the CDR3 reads TGTGCCAGCAGCTGGACAGAAACTAACTATGGCTACACCTTC.

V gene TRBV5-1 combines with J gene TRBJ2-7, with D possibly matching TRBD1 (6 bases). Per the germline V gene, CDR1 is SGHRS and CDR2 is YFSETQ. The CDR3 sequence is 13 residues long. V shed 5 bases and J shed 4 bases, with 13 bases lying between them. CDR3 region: CASSPDSFYEQYF. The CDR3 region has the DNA TGCGCCAGCAGTCCGGACAGCTTTTACGAGCAGTACTTC. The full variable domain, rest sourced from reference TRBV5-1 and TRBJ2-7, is KAGVTQTPRYLIKTRGQQVTLSCSPISGHRSVSWYQQTPGQGLQFLFEYFSETQRNKGNFPGRFSGRQFSNSRSEMNVSTLELGDSALYLCASSPDSFYEQYFGPGTRLTVT.

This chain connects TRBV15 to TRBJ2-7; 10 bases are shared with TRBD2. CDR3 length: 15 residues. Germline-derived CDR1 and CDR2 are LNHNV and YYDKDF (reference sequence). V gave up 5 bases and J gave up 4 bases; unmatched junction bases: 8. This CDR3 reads CATSPTSGDDYEQYF. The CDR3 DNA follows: TGTGCCACCAGCCCAACTAGCGGGGATGATTACGAGCAGTACTTC.

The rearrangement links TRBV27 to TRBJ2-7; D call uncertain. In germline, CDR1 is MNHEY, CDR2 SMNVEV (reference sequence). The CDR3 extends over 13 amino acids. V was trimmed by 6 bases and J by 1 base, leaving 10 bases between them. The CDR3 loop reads CASSGPESYEQYF. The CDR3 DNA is TGTGCCAGCAGCGGGCCAGAATCCTACGAGCAGTACTTC.

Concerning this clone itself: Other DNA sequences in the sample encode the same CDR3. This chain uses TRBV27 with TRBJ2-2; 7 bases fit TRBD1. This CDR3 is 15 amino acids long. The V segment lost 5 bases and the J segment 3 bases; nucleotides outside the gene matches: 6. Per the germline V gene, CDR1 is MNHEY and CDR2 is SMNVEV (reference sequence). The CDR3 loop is CASSPDREHTGELFF. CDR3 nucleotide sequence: TGTGCCAGCAGTCCAGACAGGGAGCACACCGGGGAGCTGTTTTTT.

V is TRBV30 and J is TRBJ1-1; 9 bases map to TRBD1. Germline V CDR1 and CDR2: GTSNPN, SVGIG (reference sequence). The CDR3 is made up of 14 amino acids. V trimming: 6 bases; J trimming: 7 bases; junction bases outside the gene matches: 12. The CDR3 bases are TGTGCCTGTATGACCCACAGGGGGCCCGGTGAAGCTTTCTTT. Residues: CACMTHRGPGEAFF.

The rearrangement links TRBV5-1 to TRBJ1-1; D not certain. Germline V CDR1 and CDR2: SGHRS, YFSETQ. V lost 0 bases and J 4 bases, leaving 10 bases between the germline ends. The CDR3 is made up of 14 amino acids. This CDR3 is CASSLEGASTEAFF. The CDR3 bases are TGCGCCAGCAGCTTGGAAGGTGCGTCCACTGAAGCTTTCTTT.

CDR3 in amino acids: CASSSDASSNSPLHF. CDR3 bases: TGTGCCAGCAGCTCGGACGCGTCGAGTAATTCACCCCTCCACTTT. The chain uses TRBV5-6 and TRBJ1-6; D remains unclear. Germline V gene lookup returns CDR1 SGHDT and CDR2 YYEEEE. V dropped 3 bases and J dropped 6 bases, with 13 bases sitting between them. The CDR3 is made up of 15 amino acids.

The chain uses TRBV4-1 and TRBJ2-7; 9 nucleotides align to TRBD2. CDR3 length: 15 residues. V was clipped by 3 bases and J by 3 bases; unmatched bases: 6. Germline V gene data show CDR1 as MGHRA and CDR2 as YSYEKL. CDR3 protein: CASSQGGGGGYEQYF. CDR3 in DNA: TGCGCCAGCAGCCAGGGGGGCGGGGGGGGCTACGAGCAGTACTTC.

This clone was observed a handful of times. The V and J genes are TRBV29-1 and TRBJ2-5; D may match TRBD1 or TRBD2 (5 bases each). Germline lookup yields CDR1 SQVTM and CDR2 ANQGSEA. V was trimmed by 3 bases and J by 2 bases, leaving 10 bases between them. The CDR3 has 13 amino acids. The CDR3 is CSVDRDLQETQYF. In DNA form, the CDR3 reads TGCAGCGTTGACAGGGACCTACAAGAGACCCAGTACTTC.

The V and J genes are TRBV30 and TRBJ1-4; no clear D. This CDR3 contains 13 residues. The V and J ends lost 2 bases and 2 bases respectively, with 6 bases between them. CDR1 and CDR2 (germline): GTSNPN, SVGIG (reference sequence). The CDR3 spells CAWSSGTNEKLFF. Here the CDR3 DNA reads TGTGCCTGGAGTTCGGGGACTAATGAAAAACTGTTTTTT.

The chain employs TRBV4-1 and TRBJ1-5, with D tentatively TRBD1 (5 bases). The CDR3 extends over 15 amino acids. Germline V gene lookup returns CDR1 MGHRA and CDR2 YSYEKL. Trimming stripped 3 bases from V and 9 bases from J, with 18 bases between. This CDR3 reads CASSQAPGWQGPQHF. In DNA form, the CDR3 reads TGCGCCAGCAGCCAGGCTCCCGGATGGCAGGGGCCCCAGCATTTT.

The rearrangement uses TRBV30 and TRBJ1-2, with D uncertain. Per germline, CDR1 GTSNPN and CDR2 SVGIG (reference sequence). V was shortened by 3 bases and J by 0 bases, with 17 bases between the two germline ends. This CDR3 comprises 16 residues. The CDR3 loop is CAWRRRRGEANYGYTF. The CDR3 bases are TGTGCCTGGAGGCGTAGGCGCGGGGAAGCTAACTATGGCTACACCTTC.

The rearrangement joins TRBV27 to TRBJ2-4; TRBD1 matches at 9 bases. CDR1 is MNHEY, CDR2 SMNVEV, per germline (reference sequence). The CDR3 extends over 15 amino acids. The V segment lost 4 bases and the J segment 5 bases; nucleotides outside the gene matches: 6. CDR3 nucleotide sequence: TGTGCCAGCAGTTCGGACAGGGGATCGCAAAACATTCAGTACTTC. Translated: CASSSDRGSQNIQYF.

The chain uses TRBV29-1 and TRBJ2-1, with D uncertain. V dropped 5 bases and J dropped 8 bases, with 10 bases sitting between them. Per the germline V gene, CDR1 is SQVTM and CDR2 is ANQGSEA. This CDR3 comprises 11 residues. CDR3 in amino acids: CSVPTWDEQFF. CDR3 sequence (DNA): TGCAGCGTTCCGACATGGGATGAGCAGTTCTTC.

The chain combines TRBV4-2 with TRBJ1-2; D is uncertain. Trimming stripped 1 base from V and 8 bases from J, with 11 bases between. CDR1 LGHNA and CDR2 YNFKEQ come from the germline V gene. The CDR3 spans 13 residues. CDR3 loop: CASSQGTGAGYTF. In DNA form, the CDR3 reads TGTGCCAGCAGCCAAGGAACCGGAGCCGGCTACACCTTC.

CDR3 amino acids: CSVAGTGPYEQYF. The CDR3 nucleotides are TGCAGCGTTGCCGGGACAGGTCCCTACGAGCAGTACTTC. This chain uses TRBV29-1 with TRBJ2-5; 8 bases agree with TRBD1. The J call may be in error: the DNA end matches TRBJ2-7 better. This CDR3 is 13 amino acids long. Per germline, CDR1 SQVTM and CDR2 ANQGSEA.

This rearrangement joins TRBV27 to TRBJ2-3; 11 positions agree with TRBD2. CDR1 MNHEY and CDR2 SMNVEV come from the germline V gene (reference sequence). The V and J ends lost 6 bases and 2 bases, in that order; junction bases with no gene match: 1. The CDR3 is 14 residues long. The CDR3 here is CASRLAGDTDTQYF. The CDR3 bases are TGTGCCAGCAGACTAGCGGGGGACACAGATACGCAGTATTTT.

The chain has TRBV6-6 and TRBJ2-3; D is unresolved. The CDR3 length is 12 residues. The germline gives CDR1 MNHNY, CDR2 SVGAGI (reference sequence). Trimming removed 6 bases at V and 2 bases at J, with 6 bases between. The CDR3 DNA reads TGTGCCAGCAGCCCATTCACAGATACGCAGTATTTT. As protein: CASSPFTDTQYF.

The CDR3 loop reads CSDQYGYTF. CDR3 DNA: TGCAGTGATCAATATGGCTACACCTTC. The genes are TRBV20-1 and TRBJ1-2; D unresolved. This CDR3 spans 9 amino acids. The V end was cut by 7 bases, the J end by 5 bases, with 5 bases between. Germline lookup yields CDR1 DFQATT and CDR2 SNEGSKA (reference sequence).

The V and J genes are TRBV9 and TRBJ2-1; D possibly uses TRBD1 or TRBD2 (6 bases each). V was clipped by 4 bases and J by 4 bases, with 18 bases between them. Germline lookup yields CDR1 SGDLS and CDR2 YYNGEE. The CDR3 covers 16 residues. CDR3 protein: CASSPQGGGYYNEQFF. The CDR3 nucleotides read TGTGCCAGCAGCCCCCAAGGAGGGGGTTATTACAATGAGCAGTTCTTC.

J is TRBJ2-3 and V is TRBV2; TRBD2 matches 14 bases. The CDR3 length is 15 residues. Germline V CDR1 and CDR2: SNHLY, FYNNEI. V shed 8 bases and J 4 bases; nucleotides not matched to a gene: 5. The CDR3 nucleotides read TGTGCCAGCGAGGGGACTAGCGGGGGTCCAGATACGCAGTATTTT. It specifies CASEGTSGGPDTQYF.